A single sample gave rise to the 18 T cell receptor beta chains below, sequenced in a study of T cell responses to AZD1222 COVID-19 vaccine. Profiled with immunoSEQ multiplex PCR; TCRdb holds only in-frame clones, not every one. The table records tens of thousands of clones, roughly 90% of them present only once. Material: peripheral blood, obtained 28 days after the second AZD1222 dose. The receptors shown here come from an adult who received the AZD1222 COVID-19 vaccine.

The chain joins TRBV15 to TRBJ1-4, with 10 bases fitting TRBD1. Germline V gives CDR1 LNHNV, CDR2 YYDKDF (reference sequence). J gave up 0 bases and V 2 bases, and 3 bases lay outside the gene matches. This CDR3 region has 17 residues. Written as DNA, the CDR3 is TGTGCCACCAGCAGACGGGACAGGGGCGCAACTAATGAAAAACTGTTTTTT. Translation: CATSRRDRGATNEKLFF.

The CDR3 loop is CASSYSEYNEQFF. CDR3 bases: TGTGCCAGCAGTTACTCAGAGTACAATGAGCAGTTCTTC. The genes are TRBV6-5 and TRBJ2-1; D is unresolved. Germline V gene lookup returns CDR1 MNHEY and CDR2 SVGAGI. The length of the CDR3 is 13 residues. V lost 0 bases to trimming and J lost 4 bases, with 4 bases between them.

This sequence joins TRBV6-8 and TRBJ2-3, with 8 bases identical to TRBD2. Germline CDR1 reads MNHGY; CDR2 reads SAAAGT. The CDR3 length is 19 residues. With 1 base clipped from V and 8 bases from J, the junction kept 20 bases outside the gene matches. The CDR3 sequence: CASSYLKLGLAIKVGTQYF. In DNA, the CDR3 is TGTGCCAGCAGTTACTTAAAACTCGGACTAGCAATAAAAGTAGGTACGCAGTATTTT.

This clone was recorded only once. The J gene is TRBJ2-5, the V gene TRBV3-1 (or the pseudogene TRBV3-2); no firm D call. The germline gives CDR1 LGHDT, CDR2 YNNKEL (reference sequence). The CDR3 totals 12 residues. The V and J ends lost 6 bases and 4 bases respectively, with 9 bases between them. The CDR3: CASSPVSETQYF. CDR3 sequence (DNA): TGTGCCAGCAGTCCAGTTTCAGAGACCCAGTACTTC.

This chain's CDR3 is CASRSQVNNQPQHF. The CDR3, as DNA: TGTGCCAGCAGGTCACAGGTGAACAATCAGCCCCAGCATTTT. The chain joins TRBV6-5 to TRBJ1-5; a possible D gene is TRBD1 (5 bases). Per the germline V gene, CDR1 is MNHEY and CDR2 is SVGAGI. The CDR3 spans 14 residues. The V gene lost 6 bases and the J gene lost 3 bases, with 12 bases spanning the gap.

This chain uses TRBV4-1 with TRBJ2-2, with 9 positions matching TRBD2. The V segment lost 1 base and the J segment 0 bases; nucleotides outside the gene matches: 3. Germline CDR1 and CDR2: MGHRA and YSYEKL. The CDR3 length is 17 residues. The CDR3 DNA sequence: TGCGCCAGCAGCCAAGTTCCTAGCGGGACGAACACCGGGGAGCTGTTTTTT. It codes for CASSQVPSGTNTGELFF.

The CDR3 region has the DNA TGTGCCAGCAGCTTGCCGGTTAAGCCCTACAATGAGCAGTTCTTC. Translated, it gives CASSLPVKPYNEQFF. The genes are TRBV5-4 and TRBJ2-1; D call uncertain. This CDR3 is 15 amino acids long. The V end lost 1 base, the J end lost 2 bases, and 10 bases lay between the germline ends. In germline, CDR1 is SGHNT, CDR2 YYREEE (reference sequence). The entire variable domain, with the rest obtained from reference TRBV5-4 and TRBJ2-1, is as follows: ETGVTQSPTHLIKTRGQQVTLRCSSQSGHNTVSWYQQALGQGPQFIFQYYREEENGRGNFPPRFSGLQFPNYSSELNVNALELDDSALYLCASSLPVKPYNEQFFGPGTRLTVL.

The genes are TRBV28 and TRBJ1-6; 8 positions match TRBD1. In germline, CDR1 is MDHEN, CDR2 SYDVKM. There are 16 residues in the CDR3. J lost 5 bases, V lost 5 bases, and 8 bases had no gene match. The CDR3 DNA reads TGTGCCAGCAGTGCCCTAGGACAGGGACATAATTCACCCCTCCACTTT. Its translation: CASSALGQGHNSPLHF. Together with reference TRBV28 and TRBJ1-6, the CDR3 gives the full variable domain: DVKVTQSSRYLVKRTGEKVFLECVQDMDHENMFWYRQDPGLGLRLIYFSYDVKMKEKGDIPEGYSVSREKKERFSLILESASTNQTSMYLCASSALGQGHNSPLHFGNGTRLTVT.

CDR3 sequence reads: CASSLRQGMDNEQFF. CDR3 sequence (DNA): TGCGCCAGCAGCTTGAGACAGGGGATGGACAATGAGCAGTTCTTC. The rearrangement uses TRBV5-1 and TRBJ2-1, with 8 nucleotides matching TRBD1. The CDR3 covers 15 residues. Germline V gene data show CDR1 as SGHRS and CDR2 as YFSETQ. Germline trimming cut 1 base from V and 5 bases from J; bases unmatched to any gene: 5. The full variable domain, its missing parts supplied by reference TRBV5-1 and TRBJ2-1, is KAGVTQTPRYLIKTRGQQVTLSCSPISGHRSVSWYQQTPGQGLQFLFEYFSETQRNKGNFPGRFSGRQFSNSRSEMNVSTLELGDSALYLCASSLRQGMDNEQFFGPGTRLTVL.

The chain couples TRBV7-6 to TRBJ2-1; 9 bases fit TRBD2. CDR3 length: 16 amino acids. The V gene end was trimmed by 2 bases and the J gene end by 4 bases; junction bases not matched to a gene: 6. Germline values: CDR1 SGHVS, CDR2 FNYEAQ. The CDR3 region has the DNA TGTGCCAGCAGCTTATATCCGACTAGCGGATACAATGAGCAGTTCTTC. Its protein product is CASSLYPTSGYNEQFF.

J is TRBJ1-1 and V is TRBV19; no clear D gene. Per germline, CDR1 LNHDA and CDR2 SQIVND (reference sequence). The CDR3 contains 14 residues. V was shortened by 0 bases and J by 3 bases, with 8 bases between the two germline ends. CDR3 in amino acids: CASSIDSRDTEAFF. The CDR3 DNA reads TGTGCCAGTAGTATAGACTCGAGGGACACTGAAGCTTTCTTT.

The chain carries TRBV4-2 and TRBJ2-3, with 9 bases matching TRBD2. V lost 0 bases, J lost 6 bases, and 7 bases stayed unmatched. Per the germline V gene, CDR1 is LGHNA and CDR2 is YNFKEQ. CDR3 length equals 16 residues. The CDR3 DNA reads as TGTGCCAGCAGCCAAGAACAGGCGGGAGGGCCTGATACGCAGTATTTT. Encoded protein: CASSQEQAGGPDTQYF.

The V and J genes are TRBV10-1 and TRBJ2-7; 7 bases are shared with TRBD2. The germline gives CDR1 WNHNN, CDR2 SYGVQD (reference sequence). The CDR3 spans 15 residues. Trimming at V came to 4 bases and at J to 0 bases, leaving 6 bases not matched to a gene. This CDR3 reads CASSGTSSSSYEQYF. CDR3 sequence (DNA): TGCGCCAGCAGTGGGACTAGTTCCAGCTCCTACGAGCAGTACTTC.

The chain recombines TRBV6-1 with TRBJ2-3; D gene unclear. Germline lookup yields CDR1 MNHNS and CDR2 SASEGT. Trimming took off 3 bases at V and 11 bases at J, with 9 bases between the two ends. CDR3 size: 11 residues. The CDR3 nucleotides read TGTGCCAGCAGTGACAGAATTGGGCAGTATTTT. This codes for CASSDRIGQYF.

The chain carries TRBV19 and TRBJ2-5; D possibly matches TRBD1 or TRBD2 (6 bases each). In germline, CDR1 is LNHDA, CDR2 SQIVND (reference sequence). V lost 3 bases to trimming and J lost 4 bases, with 12 bases between them. The CDR3 has 14 amino acids. The CDR3 here is CASSIRGGIETQYF. Here the CDR3 DNA reads TGTGCCAGTAGTATCCGAGGGGGGATAGAGACCCAGTACTTC.

Many counts were recorded for this clone. The chain is built from TRBV6-2 or TRBV6-3 and TRBJ2-7, with D unresolved. This CDR3 region has 13 residues. V lost 0 bases and J 7 bases, leaving 10 bases between the germline ends. Per germline, CDR1 MNHEY and CDR2 SVGEGT. The CDR3 DNA follows: TGTGCCAGCAGTTACTCGGGTGAAGATGAGCAGTACTTC. This translates into CASSYSGEDEQYF.

This clone appeared a single time. The V and J genes are TRBV30 and TRBJ1-3; D call uncertain. V was shortened by 1 base and J by 0 bases, with 4 bases between the two germline ends. This CDR3 comprises 13 residues. Germline CDR1 and CDR2: GTSNPN and SVGIG (reference sequence). In DNA, the CDR3 is TGTGCCTGGAGTGGGATCTCTGGAAACACCATATATTTT. This codes for CAWSGISGNTIYF.

This clone has a handful of counts. The V call is TRBV27, the J call TRBJ2-7, with TRBD1 matching 10 bases. V was clipped by 3 bases and J by 2 bases; unmatched bases: 7. Germline CDR1 MNHEY, CDR2 SMNVEV (reference sequence). The CDR3 has 16 amino acids. The CDR3 DNA is TGTGCCAGCAGTTTGACGGGACAGGGGAAGACCTACGAGCAGTACTTC. Protein sequence: CASSLTGQGKTYEQYF.